These T cell receptor beta chains were read from a single sample in a study of cytomegalovirus exposure and HLA in healthy donors. TCRdb's table, derived via immunoSEQ multiplex PCR, lists solely in-frame clones and lacks some. The table lists under 150,000 clones, over 80% of them singletons. Sequencing input: PBMCs. All receptors derive from a male donor in good health and CMV-seronegative. Both conserved end residues are part of each CDR3. D genes are given only for firm matches. Clone sizes are given selectively: once, few, many, or a class where the clone is expanded.

>TRBJ1-1|-|TRBV6-1|-
TGTGCCAGCAGTGAACAGTCCGAGAACACTGAAGCTTTCTTT
CASSEQSENTEAFF
>TRBJ2-7|-|TRBV18|TRBD1
TGTGCCAGCTCACCCACAGGGGTCGGCGAGCAGTACTTC
CASSPTGVGEQYF
>TRBJ2-1|-|TRBV13|TRBD1
TGTGCCAGCAGCAATCCCTCGCCAGGGGGCGTATATGAGCAGTTCTTC
CASSNPSPGGVYEQFF
>TRBJ2-6|-|TRBV10-3|TRBD1
TGTGCCATTCCGGGGTCTAATCTGGGGACAGGGGGTGTGGTTGGGGCCAACGTCCTGACTTTC
CAIPGSNLGTGGVVGANVLTF
>TRBJ1-5|once|TRBV19|TRBD1
TGTGCCAGTAGTCGGACAGGGGGCTATCAGCCCCAGCATTTT
CASSRTGGYQPQHF
>TRBJ1-5|few|TRBV19|TRBD1
TGTGCCAGTAGTTACTCGACAGGGGTGGTGAGCAATCAGCCCCAGCATTTT
CASSYSTGVVSNQPQHF
>TRBJ1-2|few|TRBV5-4|TRBD1
TGTGCCAGCAGCTCGCAGGGGGAAGGCTATGGCTACACCTTC
CASSSQGEGYGYTF
>TRBJ2-2|-|TRBV5-6|-
TGTGCCAGCACCCCTGGGGGGATAAACACCGGGGAGCTGTTTTTT
CASTPGGINTGELFF
>TRBJ2-1|-|TRBV9|TRBD1
TGTGCCAGCAGCGCCATGGGACAGTCTAACAATGAGCAGTTCTTC
CASSAMGQSNNEQFF
>TRBJ1-1|once|TRBV18|-
TGTGCCAGCTCACCACGGCAGGGTCTGACTGAAGCTTTCTTT
CASSPRQGLTEAFF
>TRBJ2-3|-|TRBV11-2|-
TGTGCCAGCAGCTTAGTCGCGGTTGTTTACACAGATACGCAGTATTTT
CASSLVAVVYTDTQYF
>TRBJ1-1|-|TRBV4-1|TRBD1
TGCGCCAGCAGCCAGGGGACAGACTTGAACACTGAAGCTTTCTTT
CASSQGTDLNTEAFF
>TRBJ2-7|-|TRBV27|-
TGTGCCAGCAGTTTATTAGACAGAAACGAGCAGTACTTC
CASSLLDRNEQYF
>TRBJ1-1|-|TRBV7-9|TRBD1
TGTGCCAGCAGCTTAGCGGGGACAGACACGAACACTGAAGCTTTCTTT
CASSLAGTDTNTEAFF
>TRBJ2-7|-|TRBV2|-
TGTGCCAGCAGGGGGGGGGCTAGCTCCTACGAGCAGTACTTC
CASRGGASSYEQYF
>TRBJ2-5|-|TRBV6-5|-
TGTGCCAGCAGCATCCCGAGGCAAGAGACCCAGTACTTC
CASSIPRQETQYF
>TRBJ1-5|-|TRBV2|-
TGTGCCAGCAGTGGGCAGAATAGCAATCAGCCCCAGCATTTT
CASSGQNSNQPQHF
>TRBJ1-6|-|TRBV2|TRBD1
TGTGCCAGCAGCACCCCCGACAGGGGTTATAATTCACCCCTCCACTTT
CASSTPDRGYNSPLHF
>TRBJ2-7|few|TRBV11-1|TRBD2
TGTGCCAGCAGCTTAGGGACGCGGCTATCGGGGGGGATCTACGAGCAGTACTTC
CASSLGTRLSGGIYEQYF
>TRBJ1-6|-|TRBV4-1|-
TGCGCCAGCAGCCAAGAGGGGGGGGTCTCACCCCTCCACTTT
CASSQEGGVSPLHF
>TRBJ2-2|-|TRBV19|TRBD1
TGTGCCAGTAGCCGGGACAGGGTTAATCTCGGGGAGCTGTTTTTT
CASSRDRVNLGELFF
>TRBJ2-7|-|TRBV25-1|-
TGTGCCAGCAGTGGAGGGTTCTCCTACGAGCAGTACTTC
CASSGGFSYEQYF
>TRBJ2-6|-|TRBV21-1|-
TGTGCCAGCAGCAAAGGCAGGGGGCGGTCTTGGGCCAACGTCCTGACTTTC
CASSKGRGRSWANVLTF
>TRBJ2-2|-|TRBV9|TRBD1
TGTGCCAGCAGCAATCCGGGACAGGGTTACACCGGGGAGCTGTTTTTT
CASSNPGQGYTGELFF
>TRBJ1-1|-|TRBV28|-
TGTGCCAGCAGCCTCCTTTCCCGGAACACTGAAGCTTTCTTT
CASSLLSRNTEAFF
>TRBJ1-4|once|TRBV5-1|TRBD1
TGCGCCAGCAGCGAGGACAGGGGGGTAGAGGATGAAAAACTGTTTTTT
CASSEDRGVEDEKLFF
>TRBJ1-3|-|TRBV6-1|-
TGTGCCAGCAGTGAATACAGGCTCGTCTCTGGAAACACCATATATTTT
CASSEYRLVSGNTIYF
>TRBJ2-7|-|TRBV11-1|-
TGTGCCAGCAGCTCCGAGGTGGGAGTAAGTGAGCAGTACTTC
CASSSEVGVSEQYF
>TRBJ1-1|-|TRBV19|-
TGTGCCAGTAGTTTCATAGGGAGCTCCACTGAAGCTTTCTTT
CASSFIGSSTEAFF
>TRBJ2-6|once|TRBV6-5|-
TGTGCCAGCACCCCGGTTAGCTCTGGGGCCAACGTCCTGACTTTC
CASTPVSSGANVLTF
>TRBJ1-1|-|TRBV29-1|-
TGCAGCGTTGGAGGGGGTTTGAACACTGAAGCTTTCTTT
CSVGGGLNTEAFF
>TRBJ2-1|-|TRBV2|TRBD2
TGTGCCAGCAGACCTACTAGCGGGATAGTGCAGTTCTTC
CASRPTSGIVQFF
>TRBJ1-1|few|TRBV2|-
TGTGCCAGCAGCCGAGGGTCCTCATCCCCTGAAGCTTTCTTT
CASSRGSSSPEAFF
>TRBJ2-3|-|TRBV5-1|TRBD1
TGCGCCAGCCGCACGGGGACAGCTAGCACAGATACGCAGTATTTT
CASRTGTASTDTQYF
>TRBJ2-7|-|TRBV9|-
TGTGCCAGCAGCGTTCCCCGCCAGGACGGGGACTACGAGCAGTACTTC
CASSVPRQDGDYEQYF
>TRBJ2-3|-|TRBV9|-
TGTGCCAGCAGCGTAGGACTCGGGGGCACAGATACGCAGTATTTT
CASSVGLGGTDTQYF
>TRBJ1-1|-|TRBV30|-
TGTGCCTGGAGTGTACCAGGGATTAACACTGAAGCTTTCTTT
CAWSVPGINTEAFF
>TRBJ2-3|-|TRBV13|TRBD1
TGTGCCAGCAGCTCGGGGTGGGGGCAGGGGGAAGATACGCAGTATTTT
CASSSGWGQGEDTQYF
>TRBJ1-4|-|TRBV11-2|TRBD1
TGTGCCAGCAGGGATGACAGGGGTTCTGAAAAACTGTTTTTT
CASRDDRGSEKLFF
>TRBJ2-7|-|TRBV29-1|TRBD2
TGCAGCGCCAGACGGTCTAGCGGGGGGTCCTACGAGCAGTACTTC
CSARRSSGGSYEQYF
>TRBJ2-3|once|TRBV6-5|-
TGTGCCAGCAGTTCTGGACAGCCTACTCTCACAGATACGCAGTATTTT
CASSSGQPTLTDTQYF
>TRBJ1-1|-|TRBV5-1|-
TGCGCCAGCAGCTTGTTAGGGGGGGGGAACACTGAAGCTTTCTTT
CASSLLGGGNTEAFF
>TRBJ2-7|-|TRBV7-2|TRBD2
TGTGCCAGCAGCACCGGACTAGCGCCATCCTACGAGCAGTACTTC
CASSTGLAPSYEQYF
>TRBJ2-5|-|TRBV6-5|-
TGTGCCAGCAGTAGGGGGGGAGATGGCAGCGTGACCCAGTACTTC
CASSRGGDGSVTQYF
>TRBJ1-6|-|TRBV7-2|-
TGTGCCAGCAGCTTAGGGCACAGAAGTAATTCACCCCTCCACTTT
CASSLGHRSNSPLHF